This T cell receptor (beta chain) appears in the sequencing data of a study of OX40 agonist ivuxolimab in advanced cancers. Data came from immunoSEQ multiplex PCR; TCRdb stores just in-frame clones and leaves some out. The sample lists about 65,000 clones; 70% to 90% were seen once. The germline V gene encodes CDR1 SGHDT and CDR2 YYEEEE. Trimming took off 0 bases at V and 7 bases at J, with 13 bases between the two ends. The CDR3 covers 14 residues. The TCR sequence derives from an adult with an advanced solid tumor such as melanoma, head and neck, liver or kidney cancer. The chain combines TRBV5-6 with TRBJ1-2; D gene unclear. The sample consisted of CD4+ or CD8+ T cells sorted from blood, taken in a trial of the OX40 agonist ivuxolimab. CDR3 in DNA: TGTGCCAGCAGCTTGGGCTCCCAAAGGAGTGGCTACACCTTC. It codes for CASSLGSQRSGYTF.